A selection of T cell receptor beta chains follows, all from one sample in a study of Tregs in tolerant kidney transplant recipients. Using immunoSEQ multiplex PCR, the repertoire was profiled, and TCRdb retains in-frame clones only, with some absent. The repertoire holds around 61,000 clones, approximately 87% seen once, with 3.8% in the top ten. This specimen consisted of CD4+ T cells from blood (PBMCs), obtained 6 months after the transplant. The receptor source for this set is a human patient who received a combined kidney and bone marrow transplant. Some T cells may possibly be graft donor cells. Both conserved end residues are part of each CDR3. The D gene is left open where the match is weak. Only some rows state a clone size, as once, few, many or a class for expanded clones.

clone size	V gene	D gene	J gene	CDR3 protein	CDR3 DNA
-	TRBV5-1	TRBD1	TRBJ2-3	CASRSHRGFGTDTQYF	TGCGCCAGCAGAAGCCACAGGGGATTTGGCACAGATACGCAGTATTTT
-	TRBV5-4	TRBD1	TRBJ1-4	CASSRRDRGANEKLFF	TGTGCCAGCAGCAGGCGGGACAGGGGAGCTAATGAAAAACTGTTTTTT
-	TRBV19	-	TRBJ2-2	CASSIGPMNRRSGELFF	TGTGCCAGTAGTATAGGCCCTATGAACAGGAGATCCGGGGAGCTGTTTTTT
-	TRBV19	TRBD1	TRBJ1-5	CASSIQGASGQPQHF	TGTGCCAGTAGTATACAGGGGGCCAGTGGCCAGCCCCAGCATTTT
-	TRBV5-1	TRBD2	TRBJ2-5	CASSFAGGPDETQYF	TGCGCCAGCAGCTTTGCGGGAGGGCCTGATGAGACCCAGTACTTC
-	TRBV13	TRBD2	TRBJ2-3	CASSFHPAGDWTDTQYF	TGTGCCAGCAGCTTTCACCCAGCGGGGGATTGGACAGATACGCAGTATTTT
-	TRBV4-3	TRBD2	TRBJ2-7	CASSRSPSSGAYEQYF	TGCGCCAGCAGCCGATCTCCGTCTAGCGGGGCCTACGAGCAGTACTTC
few	TRBV5-4	-	TRBJ2-7	CASSFSRGSPTFSYEQYF	TGTGCCAGCAGCTTCAGCCGCGGATCCCCCACGTTTAGCTACGAGCAGTACTTC
few	TRBV11-3	TRBD1	TRBJ2-2	CASSLGTGVNTGELFF	TGTGCCAGCAGCTTAGGGACAGGAGTAAACACCGGGGAGCTGTTTTTT
once	TRBV4-3	TRBD1	TRBJ2-2	CASSLIAGTGVIGELFF	TGCGCCAGCAGCCTCATAGCCGGGACAGGGGTTATCGGGGAGCTGTTTTTT
-	TRBV5-1	-	TRBJ2-1	CASSLVASEQFF	TGCGCCAGCAGCTTAGTAGCTTCTGAGCAGTTCTTC
-	TRBV5-6	TRBD1	TRBJ1-3	CASSNRGRGNTIYF	TGTGCCAGCAGCAACAGGGGCCGGGGAAACACCATATATTTT
-	TRBV4-1	-	TRBJ2-3	CASGLTGNTQYF	TGCGCCAGCGGCTTGACGGGGAATACGCAGTATTTT
few	TRBV2	TRBD1	TRBJ2-7	CASNRDRAYEQYF	TGTGCCAGTAACCGGGACAGGGCTTACGAGCAGTACTTC
once	TRBV7-6	-	TRBJ1-3	CASSRPGNTIYF	TGTGCCAGCAGCCGACCGGGGAACACCATATATTTT
-	TRBV5-1	-	TRBJ2-1	CASSLASLTGGRNNEQFF	TGCGCCAGCAGCTTGGCATCCCTAACGGGGGGCCGGAACAATGAGCAGTTCTTC
-	TRBV11-3	TRBD1	TRBJ2-2	CASSSSTGDRVKGELFF	TGTGCCAGCAGCTCCTCTACCGGGGACAGGGTTAAGGGGGAGCTGTTTTTT
-	TRBV10-3	-	TRBJ2-2	CAISAAGSPGELFF	TGTGCCATCAGTGCTGCCGGTAGCCCCGGGGAGCTGTTTTTT
-	TRBV7-9	-	TRBJ1-5	CASRSTLAGNQPQHF	TGTGCCAGCAGATCGACCCTAGCTGGCAATCAGCCCCAGCATTTT
-	TRBV30	TRBD2	TRBJ2-1	CAWSVLAADNEQFF	TGTGCCTGGAGTGTACTAGCGGCTGACAATGAGCAGTTCTTC
-	TRBV7-2	-	TRBJ2-5	CASSFTGGQETQYF	TGTGCCAGCAGCTTCACTGGCGGCCAAGAGACCCAGTACTTC
-	TRBV15	TRBD2	TRBJ2-1	CATSKLGTSGYNEQFF	TGTGCCACCAGCAAGCTCGGGACTAGCGGGTACAATGAGCAGTTCTTC
-	TRBV7-8	TRBD1	TRBJ1-5	CASSLARTGWRQPQHF	TGTGCCAGCAGCTTAGCCAGGACAGGGTGGCGTCAGCCCCAGCATTTT
-	TRBV7-3	-	TRBJ1-1	CASSLTLGSEAFF	TGTGCCAGCAGCTTAACGTTGGGCAGTGAAGCTTTCTTT
-	TRBV6-1	-	TRBJ2-3	CASSELFGRGSDTQYF	TGTGCCAGCAGTGAACTCTTCGGCAGGGGTTCAGATACGCAGTATTTT
-	TRBV5-5	-	TRBJ1-6	CASSPVAESNSPLHF	TGTGCCAGCAGCCCGGTTGCCGAAAGTAATTCACCCCTCCACTTT
-	TRBV9	-	TRBJ2-7	CASSPGVRATSYEQYF	TGTGCCAGCAGTCCTGGTGTTCGAGCGACCAGCTACGAGCAGTACTTC
-	TRBV5-1	TRBD1	TRBJ2-3	CASKVLSGTVLTDTQYF	TGCGCCAGCAAGGTTTTATCGGGGACAGTCCTCACAGATACGCAGTATTTT
-	TRBV10-3	-	TRBJ2-7	CAISESPTEEQYF	TGTGCCATCAGTGAATCCCCGACAGAAGAGCAGTACTTC
-	TRBV18	-	TRBJ1-3	CASSPREVAGNTIYF	TGTGCCAGCTCACCCAGGGAAGTCGCTGGAAACACCATATATTTT
-	TRBV18	-	TRBJ1-1	CASSQVRRGNTEAFF	TGTGCCAGCTCCCAGGTCCGTAGGGGGAACACTGAAGCTTTCTTT
-	TRBV6-1	TRBD2	TRBJ2-5	CASCGRALETQYF	TGTGCCAGCTGCGGGAGGGCCTTGGAGACCCAGTACTTC
-	TRBV20-1	-	TRBJ2-1	CSAQDSYEQFF	TGCAGTGCTCAGGACAGTTATGAGCAGTTCTTC
-	TRBV18	TRBD1	TRBJ2-7	CASSPPVDRGLSYEQYF	TGTGCCAGCTCACCACCGGTGGACAGGGGGCTCTCCTACGAGCAGTACTTC
-	TRBV27	-	TRBJ1-3	CASSPGHFTPGNTIYF	TGTGCCAGCAGTCCTGGGCATTTTACCCCCGGAAACACCATATATTTT
-	TRBV19	TRBD2	TRBJ2-3	CASTSSGRALDTQYF	TGTGCCAGTACTTCTAGCGGGAGGGCCTTGGATACGCAGTATTTT
-	TRBV18	-	TRBJ1-1	CASSTNIQGASYTEAFF	TGTGCCAGCTCTACCAATATACAGGGAGCGTCTTACACTGAAGCTTTCTTT